The next 25 T cell receptor beta chains were all read from a single sample in a study of T cell responses to AZD1222 COVID-19 vaccine (dated by TCRdb to the early 2020s). Libraries were prepared through the immunoSEQ multiplex PCR assay. Drawn from immuneACCESS, this table holds only the in-frame rearrangements with V and J called that TCRdb kept. Clones are partly lost; checked studies trace under half to an unresolved V gene and leave the rest unexplained. The sample table holds roughly 150,000 clones, of which 91% were seen once. The biggest ten clones account for about 4% of the sample. Read against the paper, the sample's time point label means: about 28 days (+/-7) after the second vaccine dose. The sequencing here drew on peripheral blood, taken 28 days after the second AZD1222 dose. All receptors derive from an adult who received the AZD1222 COVID-19 vaccine.

The chain links TRBV2 to TRBJ1-1, with a weak D call TRBD1 (5 bases). Germline assignment: CDR1 SNHLY and CDR2 FYNNEI. V dropped 5 bases and J dropped 4 bases, with 8 bases sitting between them. The CDR3 sequence is 12 residues long. The CDR3, as DNA: TGTGCCAGCAGTCCGGGGCGCACTGAAGCTTTCTTT. Protein: CASSPGRTEAFF. The complete variable domain, with remaining parts taken from reference TRBV2 and TRBJ1-1, reads EPEVTQTPSHQVTQMGQEVILRCVPISNHLYFYWYRQILGQKVEFLVSFYNNEISEKSEIFDDQFSVERPDGSNFTLKIRSTKLEDSAMYFCASSPGRTEAFFGQGTRLTVV.

V is TRBV2 and J is TRBJ2-5; TRBD2 agrees at 12 bases. Per germline, CDR1 SNHLY and CDR2 FYNNEI. The V and J ends lost 4 bases and 1 base, in that order; junction bases with no gene match: 4. The CDR3 has 16 residues. For the CDR3, the DNA is TGTGCCAGCAGTGGACTAGCGGGGGCCTCCCAAGAGACCCAGTACTTC. Protein: CASSGLAGASQETQYF. Together with reference TRBV2 and TRBJ2-5, the CDR3 gives the full variable domain: EPEVTQTPSHQVTQMGQEVILRCVPISNHLYFYWYRQILGQKVEFLVSFYNNEISEKSEIFDDQFSVERPDGSNFTLKIRSTKLEDSAMYFCASSGLAGASQETQYFGPGTRLLVL.

CDR3 nucleotides: TGTGCCAGTAGTATAGATGTGGTTGCCTACGAGCAGTACTTC. Residues: CASSIDVVAYEQYF. The chain recombines TRBV19 with TRBJ2-7; D is unresolved. The germline CDR1 and CDR2 sequences are LNHDA and SQIVND (reference sequence). Trimming removed 0 bases at V and 2 bases at J, with 8 bases between. The CDR3 has 14 residues. Looking up the rest from reference TRBV19 and TRBJ2-7 gives the full variable domain: DGGITQSPKYLFRKEGQNVTLSCEQNLNHDAMYWYRQDPGQGLRLIYYSQIVNDFQKGDIAEGYSVSREKKESFPLTVTSAQKNPTAFYLCASSIDVVAYEQYFGPGTRLTVT.

The gene calls are TRBV19 and TRBJ1-4, with D unresolved. The CDR3 loop spans 11 amino acids. The germline V gene has CDR1 LNHDA and CDR2 SQIVND (reference sequence). Trimming left V 6 bases short and J 5 bases short, with 4 bases between. CDR3 sequence (DNA): TGTGCCAGTAGCTTGAATGAAAAACTGTTTTTT. This gives the protein CASSLNEKLFF.

The chain employs TRBV5-1 and TRBJ2-3; TRBD2 agrees at 13 bases. Germline lookup yields CDR1 SGHRS and CDR2 YFSETQ. V trimming: 4 bases; J trimming: 5 bases; junction bases outside the gene matches: 4. The CDR3 extends over 15 amino acids. DNA for the CDR3: TGCGCCAGCAGCAGGTGGACTAGCGGGGGAGATACGCAGTATTTT. Its translation: CASSRWTSGGDTQYF.

The genes are TRBV4-3 and TRBJ1-4, with D possibly being TRBD1 (5 bases). This CDR3 contains 16 residues. The germline gives CDR1 LGHNA, CDR2 YSLEER. The ends were cut back, 0 bases at V and 2 bases at J, with 10 bases in the middle. The CDR3 protein is CASSQETGTTNEKLFF. The CDR3 region has the DNA TGCGCCAGCAGCCAAGAAACAGGTACCACTAATGAAAAACTGTTTTTT.

The rearrangement links TRBV2 to TRBJ2-1; 9 positions match TRBD1. The germline V gene has CDR1 SNHLY and CDR2 FYNNEI. This CDR3 contains 16 residues. Trimming removed 5 bases from V and 6 bases from J; junction bases left unmatched: 11. The CDR3: CASSTWDREGINEQFF. DNA for the CDR3: TGTGCCAGCAGTACCTGGGACAGGGAAGGGATCAATGAGCAGTTCTTC.

This chain joins TRBV28 and TRBJ2-2, with unresolved D. The CDR3 has 11 residues. Germline CDR1 is MDHEN and CDR2 is SYDVKM. Trimming removed 4 bases at V and 11 bases at J, with 8 bases between. CDR3: CASSSRVELFF. CDR3 sequence (DNA): TGTGCCAGCAGTTCAAGAGTAGAGCTGTTTTTT.

The rearrangement links TRBV5-1 to TRBJ1-1; 9 bases map to TRBD1. This CDR3 contains 16 residues. The V gene's germline CDR1 is SGHRS and CDR2 YFSETQ. V lost 2 bases, J lost 1 base, and 6 bases stayed unmatched. The CDR3 here is CASSFSWTGANTEAFF. The CDR3 DNA reads TGCGCCAGCAGCTTCTCTTGGACAGGGGCGAACACTGAAGCTTTCTTT.

This clone was seen only once. The chain recombines TRBV6-1 with TRBJ2-1; 10 nucleotides agree with TRBD2. This CDR3 is 16 amino acids long. J gave up 8 bases and V 4 bases, and 11 bases lay outside the gene matches. CDR1 is MNHNS and CDR2 is SASEGT in the germline V gene. The CDR3 here is CASSGEGLAIDHEQFF. CDR3 nucleotides: TGTGCCAGCAGTGGGGAGGGACTAGCGATTGATCATGAGCAGTTCTTC.

The V call is TRBV2, the J call TRBJ1-2; tentatively, D is TRBD1 (5 bases). Trimming took off 2 bases at V and 4 bases at J, with 8 bases between the two ends. The CDR3 is 13 residues long. Germline values: CDR1 SNHLY, CDR2 FYNNEI. In DNA, the CDR3 is TGTGCCAGCAGTGAATCCAGGGCCTATGGCTACACCTTC. Translation gives CASSESRAYGYTF.

The V call is TRBV7-2, the J call TRBJ1-2; D remains unclear. The CDR3 runs to 12 residues. CDR1 and CDR2 from the germline V gene are SGHTA and FQGNSA. V lost 3 bases and J lost 4, with 6 bases in between. This chain's CDR3 is CASSFSGYGYTF. The CDR3 DNA follows: TGTGCCAGCAGCTTTAGCGGCTATGGCTACACCTTC.

V usage is TRBV3-1 (or the pseudogene TRBV3-2) and J usage is TRBJ2-2; 10 bases map to TRBD2. Per germline, CDR1 LGHDT and CDR2 YNNKEL (reference sequence). Losses at the gene ends were 0 bases for V and 4 bases for J; bases not matched to a gene: 2. The CDR3 covers 16 residues. CDR3 sequence reads: CASSQEVAGGTGELFF. DNA for the CDR3: TGTGCCAGCAGCCAAGAGGTAGCGGGGGGCACCGGGGAGCTGTTTTTT.

This clone was detected only once. This chain uses TRBV5-6 with TRBJ2-7; D may be TRBD2 (6 bases). There are 13 residues in the CDR3. Trimming cost V 0 bases and J 6 bases, with 10 bases left between them. Per the germline V gene, CDR1 is SGHDT and CDR2 is YYEEEE. CDR3 sequence reads: CASSLVAGGEQYF. DNA for the CDR3: TGTGCCAGCAGCTTGGTGGCCGGGGGCGAGCAGTACTTC.

J is TRBJ1-2 and V is TRBV18; 9 nucleotides align to TRBD1. The CDR3 covers 19 residues. The junction had 17 bases not matched to a gene; V was cut back by 3 bases and J by 3 bases. Germline V gene data show CDR1 as KGHSH and CDR2 as LQKENI. CDR3 DNA: TGTGCCAGCTCACCCCTAAGGCAGGGACAGGGCCCGTCAGACTATGGCTACACCTTC. It encodes CASSPLRQGQGPSDYGYTF.

V and J are TRBV7-2 and TRBJ1-1; 11 bases fit TRBD1. The CDR3 totals 16 residues. The ends lost 3 bases at V and 11 bases at J; junction bases unmatched: 14. Per germline, CDR1 SGHTA and CDR2 FQGNSA. The CDR3 loop is CASSFGQGAGASGAFF. The DNA of the CDR3 is TGTGCCAGCAGCTTCGGACAGGGGGCGGGGGCTTCTGGGGCTTTCTTT.

The V gene is TRBV19, the J gene TRBJ1-1; the match to TRBD1 covers 10 bases. The CDR3 is 15 residues long. Germline V CDR1 and CDR2: LNHDA, SQIVND (reference sequence). V shed 7 bases and J 11 bases; nucleotides not matched to a gene: 16. DNA for the CDR3: TGTGCCAGTACCTGGGGGACAGGGGCTCCTCTGAGGGCTTTCTTT. Translation gives CASTWGTGAPLRAFF.

This clone was recorded a few times. The chain is built from TRBV11-3 and TRBJ1-4; D gene uncertain. Germline CDR1 and CDR2: SGHNT and YENEEA. V shed 8 bases and J shed 11 bases, with 18 bases lying between them. CDR3 size: 13 residues. DNA for the CDR3: TGTGCCAGCGCTACGGGCCTAAGGAACAAACTGTTTTTT. Translation: CASATGLRNKLFF.

The CDR3: CASSVVLGLATTDTQYF. CDR3 in DNA: TGTGCCAGCAGTGTGGTTTTGGGACTAGCTACCACAGATACGCAGTATTTT. The chain uses TRBV6-1 and TRBJ2-3; TRBD2 matches 9 bases. There are 17 residues in the CDR3. V was clipped by 4 bases and J by 2 bases; unmatched bases: 10. Looked up from germline, CDR1 is MNHNS and CDR2 is SASEGT.

CDR3 in DNA: TGTGCCAGTAGTATTACAGGGGGGGTTTCTAATGAAAAACTGTTTTTT. This translates into CASSITGGVSNEKLFF. V gene TRBV19 combines with J gene TRBJ1-4; the match to TRBD1 covers 8 bases. With V trimmed by 3 bases and J by 3 bases, 6 bases remained unmatched. Germline-derived CDR1 and CDR2 are LNHDA and SQIVND (reference sequence). The CDR3 runs 16 residues. Combining the CDR3 with reference TRBV19 and TRBJ1-4 gives the whole variable domain DGGITQSPKYLFRKEGQNVTLSCEQNLNHDAMYWYRQDPGQGLRLIYYSQIVNDFQKGDIAEGYSVSREKKESFPLTVTSAQKNPTAFYLCASSITGGVSNEKLFFGSGTQLSVL.

This chain links TRBV6-5 with TRBJ1-1; D uncertain. Trimming pared 6 bases from V and 2 bases from J, leaving 13 bases between. This CDR3 has 14 amino acids. Germline V gene lookup returns CDR1 MNHEY and CDR2 SVGAGI. The CDR3 DNA is TGTGCCAGCAGGTCCGGCGGAGGAAACACTGAAGCTTTCTTT. Its protein is CASRSGGGNTEAFF.

The genes are TRBV27 and TRBJ1-1; D remains ambiguous. CDR1 and CDR2 (germline): MNHEY, SMNVEV (reference sequence). The germline V and J ends were trimmed by 6 bases and 2 bases, with 4 bases remaining between them. This CDR3 has 11 amino acids. The CDR3 spells CASRFNTEAFF. The CDR3 bases are TGTGCCAGCAGATTCAACACTGAAGCTTTCTTT.

Points on this clone: The sample carries other DNA sequences with the same CDR3. The V gene is TRBV5-4, the J gene TRBJ1-1; TRBD1 might be the D (5 bases). The germline gives CDR1 SGHNT, CDR2 YYREEE (reference sequence). Trimming cost V 4 bases and J 1 base, with 8 bases left between them. The CDR3 has 13 residues. The CDR3 reads CASSPGGNTEAFF. CDR3 sequence (DNA): TGTGCCAGCAGCCCGGGGGGGAACACTGAAGCTTTCTTT.

The chain combines TRBV5-1 with TRBJ2-6; maybe TRBD2 (5 bases). Germline V lookup: CDR1 SGHRS, CDR2 YFSETQ. Trimming stripped 2 bases from V and 2 bases from J, with 8 bases between. The CDR3 totals 15 residues. The CDR3 protein is CASSFDGTGANVLTF. In DNA form, the CDR3 reads TGCGCCAGCAGCTTCGACGGGACTGGGGCCAACGTCCTGACTTTC.

The rearrangement links TRBV11-1 to TRBJ2-7; D is undetermined. CDR3 size: 14 residues. Trimming removed 5 bases from V and 3 bases from J, with 14 bases in between. Germline CDR1 SGHAT, CDR2 FQDESV (reference sequence). The CDR3 region is CASSGYPEIYEQYF. In DNA form, the CDR3 reads TGTGCCAGCAGCGGATACCCCGAGATCTACGAGCAGTACTTC.